This T cell receptor (beta chain) came from a study of blood T cells in healthy people across ages. With respect to this clonotype: What it binds is unknown.

CDR1 is LGHNA, CDR2 YNFKEQ, per germline. This CDR3 comprises 14 residues. Trimming left V 2 bases short and J 6 bases short, with 14 bases between. A J-beta primer mix and a sample-barcoded 5' primer were used in a second PCR of about 7 to 12 cycles. TCRdb ran MiXCR on the 5' RACE reads and lists one entry per CDR3 protein. The sample records hundreds of thousands of distinct CDR3 sequences, about 62% being singletons. Per sample, a minimum of 7 million PBMCs were isolated. Study results and caveats: In older individuals, TCR beta diversity per million T cells was lower, falling roughly linearly with age.

This receptor was obtained from a man younger than 40 in good health. The specimen was blood. The rearrangement joins TRBV4-2 to TRBJ2-7, with TRBD2 as a possible D gene (7 bases). The CDR3 sequence: CASSQPSGGSEQYF. The CDR3 nucleotides read TGTGCCAGCAGCCAACCCTCGGGGGGCTCCGAGCAGTACTTC.